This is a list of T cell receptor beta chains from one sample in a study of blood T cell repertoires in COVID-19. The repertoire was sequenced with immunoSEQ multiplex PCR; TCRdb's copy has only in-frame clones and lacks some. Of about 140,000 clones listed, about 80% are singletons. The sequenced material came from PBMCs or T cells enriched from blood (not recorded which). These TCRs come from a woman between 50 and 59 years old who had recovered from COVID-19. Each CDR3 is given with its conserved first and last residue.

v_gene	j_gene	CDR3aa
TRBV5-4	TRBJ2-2	CASSLSGGYTGELFF
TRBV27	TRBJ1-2	CASSTHTTGDGYTF
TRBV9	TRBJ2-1	CASSAGTSGRANEQFF
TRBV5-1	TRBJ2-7	CASSLSPNIAVYEQYF
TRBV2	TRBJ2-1	CASSVGSGPFF
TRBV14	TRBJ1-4	CASSDPGTDEKLFF
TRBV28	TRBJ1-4	CASRGGAGGEKLFF
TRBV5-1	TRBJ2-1	CASSLGPRQGFNEQFF
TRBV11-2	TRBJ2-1	CASGKRGYEQFF
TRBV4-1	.	CASSQGNWAPNEQFF
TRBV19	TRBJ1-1	CASSSDRLLSEAFF
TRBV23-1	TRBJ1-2	CAVPNRGKYGYTF
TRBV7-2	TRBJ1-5	CASSGRAGGNQPQHF